What follows are 16 T cell receptor beta chains derived from one specimen sequenced in a study of molecular identifiers for immune sequencing clone quantification. Each CDR3 protein is one row after TCRdb ran MiXCR on the PCR reads. The data hold about 320,000 distinct CDR3 sequences, with roughly 23% observed a single time. Sequencing was carried out using naive CD8+ T cells from blood, with Jurkat cell RNA spiked in. As for subset: FACS-sorted CD8+CD4-CCR7+CD45RA+ naive T cells. Source of these receptors: a human donor in good health. Some libraries in this study had Jurkat cell RNA spiked in.

This clonotype occurred once. A read error is possible here, since a much larger clone lies one base away. CDR3 nucleotide sequence: TGTGCCAGCAGCCACCCACTAGCGGGAGAGTACGAGCAGTGCTTC. Translating it yields CASSHPLAGEYEQCF. This sequence joins TRBV14 and TRBJ2-7; 11 positions agree with TRBD2. The CDR3 covers 15 residues. The germline V gene encodes CDR1 SGHDN and CDR2 FVKESK.

In its sample, this clonotype was seen a few times. The chain uses TRBV19 and TRBJ2-1, with TRBD1 matching over 10 bases. Trimming removed 7 bases from V and 1 base from J; junction bases left unmatched: 1. The CDR3 extends over 14 amino acids. The germline gives CDR1 LNHDA, CDR2 SQIVND (reference sequence). This CDR3 reads CASKGQGSYNEQFF. CDR3 in DNA: TGTGCCAGTAAGGGACAGGGGTCCTACAATGAGCAGTTCTTC.

There are a few counts of this clonotype. This chain joins TRBV7-9 and TRBJ1-1, with 8 bases fitting TRBD1. Germline V gene lookup returns CDR1 SEHNR and CDR2 FQNEAQ (reference sequence). The CDR3 sequence is 15 residues long. The V segment lost 5 bases and the J segment 6 bases; nucleotides outside the gene matches: 11. The CDR3 coding sequence is TGTGCCAGCAGCCACCTAACAGGGGGGGTGGCTGAAGCTTTCTTT. Translation: CASSHLTGGVAEAFF.

This chain uses TRBV20-1 with TRBJ1-5; 11 bases agree with TRBD1. The CDR3 has 16 residues. Per the germline V gene, CDR1 is DFQATT and CDR2 is SNEGSKA (reference sequence). The V gene end was trimmed by 3 bases and the J gene end by 6 bases; junction bases not matched to a gene: 10. DNA for the CDR3: TGCAGTGCTAGCGAGCAGGGACAGGGGGTAGTTCAGCCCCAGCATTTT. Protein product: CSASEQGQGVVQPQHF.

This clonotype came up many times. The chain combines TRBV28 with TRBJ2-5; no clear D gene. This CDR3 comprises 14 residues. V was cut by 2 bases and J by 2 bases, with 9 bases left in between. Per germline, CDR1 MDHEN and CDR2 SYDVKM. The chain's CDR3 is CASSLPEPQETQYF. The CDR3 coding sequence is TGTGCCAGCAGTTTACCAGAACCGCAAGAGACCCAGTACTTC.

As concerns this clonotype: A much larger clonotype is one base distant, so this may be a read error. The conserved closing phenylalanine or tryptophan is absent in this CDR3, likely reflecting a read error. V is TRBV4-3 and J is TRBJ2-5, with D possibly TRBD2 on 5 matching bases. Trimming shortened V by 0 bases and J by 1 base, and 9 bases separated the two germline ends. CDR1 LGHNA and CDR2 YSLEER come from the germline V gene. The CDR3 extends over 15 amino acids. In DNA, the CDR3 is TGCGCCAGCAGCCAAGATTGGAGCGGCCAAGAGACCCAGTACATC. Amino acids: CASSQDWSGQETQYI.

This clonotype has only one observation. This chain links TRBV7-8 with TRBJ2-5; the D gene is possibly TRBD1 (6 bases). Germline assignment: CDR1 SGHVS and CDR2 FQNEAQ. Trimming removed 2 bases at V and 9 bases at J, with 22 bases between. The length of the CDR3 is 16 residues. The chain's CDR3 is CASSLMLGAGEAPQYF. The CDR3 nucleotides read TGTGCCAGCAGCTTAATGTTGGGCGCAGGGGAAGCGCCCCAGTACTTC.

This chain uses TRBV2 with TRBJ2-3, with TRBD2 identical over 8 bases. The CDR3 loop spans 16 amino acids. The germline V gene encodes CDR1 SNHLY and CDR2 FYNNEI. J gave up 3 bases and V 4 bases, and 9 bases lay outside the gene matches. CDR3 loop: CASSVSAGDLTDTQYF. The CDR3 nucleotides are TGTGCCAGCAGTGTTTCAGCGGGAGACCTGACAGATACGCAGTATTTT.

As concerns this clonotype: A much larger clone sits a single nucleotide away, making a read error possible. The rearrangement uses TRBV12-3 or TRBV12-4 and TRBJ2-7, with D maybe TRBD1 (5 bases). This CDR3 spans 13 amino acids. CDR3 coding DNA: TGTGCCAGCAGCCAGGGTTCGGTTAACGAGCGGTACTTC. Translated: CASSQGSVNERYF.

The J gene is TRBJ1-1, the V gene TRBV14; D gene uncertain. Germline CDR1 SGHDN, CDR2 FVKESK. The CDR3 covers 16 residues. The V end lost 4 bases, the J end lost 0 bases, and 15 bases lay between the germline ends. Here the CDR3 DNA reads TGTGCCAGCAGCCCCGGAGGCGGACCCATGAACACTGAAGCTTTCTTT. It is translated as CASSPGGGPMNTEAFF.

Note on this clonotype: A much larger clone sits a single nucleotide away, making a read error possible. The chain uses TRBV7-9 and TRBJ1-4; no clear D gene. Germline V CDR1 and CDR2: SEHNR, FQNEAQ (reference sequence). The CDR3 is made up of 14 amino acids. Here the CDR3 reads CAGSPGVAGEKLFF. The CDR3 nucleotides read TGTGCCGGCAGCCCGGGAGTGGCGGGGGAAAAACTGTTTTTT.

This clonotype was detected only a few times. The chain links TRBV6-1 to TRBJ2-1; D not resolved. The CDR3 is made up of 17 amino acids. V was clipped by 2 bases and J by 0 bases, with 14 bases between them. The germline V gene has CDR1 MNHNS and CDR2 SASEGT. The CDR3 DNA is TGTGCCAGCAGTGAACATGACACCAAAAGCTCCTACAATGAGCAGTTCTTC. Its protein is CASSEHDTKSSYNEQFF.

On this clonotype itself: No conserved phenylalanine or tryptophan is present at the end of the CDR3, so a read error is the likely explanation. The rearrangement joins TRBV18 to TRBJ2-7; 8 bases align to TRBD2. V lost 3 bases, J lost 3 bases, and 4 bases stayed unmatched. The CDR3 has 14 amino acids. CDR1 KGHSH and CDR2 LQKENI come from the germline V gene. The CDR3 nucleotides read TGTGCCAGCTCACCCAGCGGGGGCCTCTACGAGCAGTACTAC. Translated, it gives CASSPSGGLYEQYY.

This clonotype came up many times. V usage is TRBV2 and J usage is TRBJ1-1, with TRBD1 as a possible D gene (6 bases). Germline loops: CDR1 SNHLY, CDR2 FYNNEI. Trimming took 2 bases from V and 7 from J, leaving 8 bases between them. The CDR3 is 12 amino acids. CDR3 nucleotide sequence: TGTGCCAGCAGTGAACGGACAGATGAAGCTTTCTTT. This gives the protein CASSERTDEAFF.

The V call is TRBV9, the J call TRBJ1-1; no reliable D call. CDR3 length: 13 residues. Germline V gene sequence: CDR1 SGDLS, CDR2 YYNGEE. V gave up 0 bases and J gave up 2 bases, with 5 bases separating them. In DNA form, the CDR3 reads TGTGCCAGCAGCGTAGGCATCAACACTGAAGCTTTCTTT. This sequence encodes CASSVGINTEAFF.

This clonotype came up a few times. Here the CDR3 DNA reads TGTGCCAGCAGTGAAGCGGAGGGCAGGGGATATCAGCCCCAGTATTTT. As protein: CASSEAEGRGYQPQYF. V usage is TRBV2 and J usage is TRBJ1-5; D may be TRBD1 or TRBD2 (6 bases each). The J call is doubtful: the DNA matches TRBJ2-3 better. The CDR3 is 16 amino acids. Germline CDR1 SNHLY, CDR2 FYNNEI.